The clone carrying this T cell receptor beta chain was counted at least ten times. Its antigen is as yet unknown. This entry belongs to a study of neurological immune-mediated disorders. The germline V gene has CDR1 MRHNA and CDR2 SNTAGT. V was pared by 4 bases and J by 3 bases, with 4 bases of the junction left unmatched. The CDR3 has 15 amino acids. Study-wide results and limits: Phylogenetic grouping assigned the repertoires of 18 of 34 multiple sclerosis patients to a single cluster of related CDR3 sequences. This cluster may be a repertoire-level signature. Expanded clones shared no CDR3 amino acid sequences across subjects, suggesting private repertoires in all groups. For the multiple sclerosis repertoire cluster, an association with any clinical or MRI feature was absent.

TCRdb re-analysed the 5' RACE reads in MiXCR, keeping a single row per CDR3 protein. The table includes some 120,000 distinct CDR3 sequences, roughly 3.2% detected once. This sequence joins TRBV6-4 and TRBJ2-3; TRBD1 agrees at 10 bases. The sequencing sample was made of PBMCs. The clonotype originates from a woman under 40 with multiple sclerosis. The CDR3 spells CASSAGTGETDTQYF. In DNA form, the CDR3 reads TGTGCCAGCAGTGCCGGGACAGGGGAGACAGATACGCAGTATTTT.